These 3 T cell receptor beta chains originate from one sample sequenced in a study of shared T cell receptors in the human thymus. Profiled with immunoSEQ multiplex PCR; TCRdb holds only in-frame clones, not every one. The table shows hundreds of thousands of clones, with roughly 90% occurring only once. This sample also appeared in a second study, on human thymus T cells.

Sequencing was carried out using thymocytes. The receptors were sampled from a boy younger than two with a congenital heart defect.

The rearrangement joins TRBV30 to TRBJ1-4; D is unresolved. Trimming pared 4 bases from V and 3 bases from J, leaving 9 bases between. CDR3 length: 13 amino acids. Per germline, CDR1 GTSNPN and CDR2 SVGIG (reference sequence). In DNA form, the CDR3 reads TGTGCCTGGAAAGGACTGCCTAATGAAAAACTGTTTTTT. Translated, it gives CAWKGLPNEKLFF.

CDR3 nucleotides: TGTGCCAGTAGTATAACTACCGGGGAGCTGTTTTTT. This translates into CASSITTGELFF. J is TRBJ2-2 and V is TRBV19; no firm D call. Trimming left V 2 bases short and J 5 bases short, with 3 bases between. The CDR3 has 12 amino acids. The V gene's germline CDR1 is LNHDA and CDR2 SQIVND (reference sequence).

The chain employs TRBV11-2 and TRBJ1-1, with a tentative D call TRBD1 (5 bases). Looked up from germline, CDR1 is SGHAT and CDR2 is FQNNGV. Between the trimmed V and J ends, which lost 1 base and 5 bases, there was a span of 17 bases. The CDR3 has 16 residues. CDR3 sequence reads: CASSLGGTDWGTEAFF. The CDR3 DNA is TGTGCCAGCAGCTTAGGGGGGACTGACTGGGGGACTGAAGCTTTCTTT. Supplemented by reference TRBV11-2 and TRBJ1-1, the full variable domain reads EAGVAQSPRYKIIEKRQSVAFWCNPISGHATLYWYQQILGQGPKLLIQFQNNGVVDDSQLPKDRFSAERLKGVDSTLKIQPAKLEDSAVYLCASSLGGTDWGTEAFFGQGTRLTVV.